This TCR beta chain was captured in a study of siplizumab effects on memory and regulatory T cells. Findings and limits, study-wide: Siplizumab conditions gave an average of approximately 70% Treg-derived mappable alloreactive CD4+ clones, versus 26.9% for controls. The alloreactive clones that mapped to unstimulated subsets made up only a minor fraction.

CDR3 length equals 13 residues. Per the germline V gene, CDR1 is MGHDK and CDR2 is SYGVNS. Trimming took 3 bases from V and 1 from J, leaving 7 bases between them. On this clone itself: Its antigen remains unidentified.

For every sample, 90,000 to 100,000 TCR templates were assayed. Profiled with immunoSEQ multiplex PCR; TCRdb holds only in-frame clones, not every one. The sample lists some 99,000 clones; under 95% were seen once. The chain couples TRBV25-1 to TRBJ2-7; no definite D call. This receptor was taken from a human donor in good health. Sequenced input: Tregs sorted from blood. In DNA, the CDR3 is TGTGCCAGCAGTGATCTGCAGTCCTACGAGCAGTACTTC. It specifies CASSDLQSYEQYF.